This is a list of T cell receptor beta chains from one sample in a study of early T cells in non-severe SARS-CoV-2 infection. TCRdb re-called the 5' RACE reads with MiXCR, one entry per CDR3 protein. The top ten hold approximately 3% of the sample, which has 40,000 to 60,000 distinct CDR3 sequences, about 6.5% seen once. This sample comprised whole blood, obtained at baseline. The receptors originated from an adult who was a healthcare worker with PCR-confirmed SARS-CoV-2 infection or an uninfected control (not recorded which). Both conserved end residues are part of each CDR3. The D gene is left open where the match is weak. Clone size is shown for a subset of rows, as once, few, many or a class of expanded clone.

>NA|medium-sized|TRBV10-2|TRBJ2-1
TGCGCCAGCAGTGAGTGGTTAGCCGGCTACAATGAGCAGTTCTTC
CASSEWLAGYNEQFF
>NA|NA|TRBV27|TRBJ2-7
TGTGCCAGCAGCCCGTGGGACCGCCCCTACGAGCAGTACTTC
CASSPWDRPYEQYF
>NA|medium-sized|TRBV19|TRBJ2-6
TGTGCCAGTAGTATATCCGGGTCTGGGGCCAACGTCCTGACTTTC
CASSISGSGANVLTF
>NA|NA|TRBV7-2|TRBJ2-2
TGTGCCAGCAGACCGGGCGGAGTGAACACCGGGGAGCTGTTTTTT
CASRPGGVNTGELFF
>NA|many|TRBV12-3/TRBV12-4|TRBJ1-5
TGTGCCAGCAGCCCAAAGGGGCTAAGCAATCAGCCCCAGCATTTT
CASSPKGLSNQPQHF
>NA|many|TRBV5-5|TRBJ1-1
TGTGCCATCTCCGTTAGGGCTGAAGCTTTCTTT
CAISVRAEAFF
>NA|NA|TRBV20-1|TRBJ2-5
TGCAGTGCTAGAGATAGGGCGTCATGGACCCAGTACTTC
CSARDRASWTQYF
>NA|many|TRBV5-1|TRBJ1-2
TGCGCCAGCAGCTTGTTTCTAGCTAACTATGGCTACACCTTC
CASSLFLANYGYTF
>TRBD1|few|TRBV20-1|TRBJ2-3
TGCAGTGCCGGTAGACAGGGAACGTTAGATACGCAGTATTTT
CSAGRQGTLDTQYF
>NA|many|TRBV2|TRBJ1-1
TGTGCCAGCAGTGAATCGCCGGGGCGGAGGACTGAAGCTTTCTTT
CASSESPGRRTEAFF
>NA|few|TRBV6-5|TRBJ2-3
TGTGCCAGCAGTTCTATATGGGGGTTCCGCACAGATACGCAGTATTTT
CASSSIWGFRTDTQYF
>TRBD2|NA|TRBV5-4|TRBJ2-7
TGTGCCAGCAGCTTGGATGGCGGGGGGATCTACGAGCAGTACTTC
CASSLDGGGIYEQYF
>NA|few|TRBV2|TRBJ2-2
TGTGCCAGCACTGGACTTAACACCGGGGAGCTGTTTTTT
CASTGLNTGELFF
>NA|NA|TRBV7-9|TRBJ1-1
TGTGCCAGCAGCTTAGCGGACGTCGGTCAAGAGACTGAAGTTTTCTTT
CASSLADVGQETEVFF
>NA|many|TRBV11-3|TRBJ2-6
TGTGCCAGCAGCTTACTCGAGAGGGCCAACGTCCTGACTTTC
CASSLLERANVLTF
>NA|many|TRBV7-2|TRBJ2-2
TGTGCCAGCGGGCGACCGACCATATACACCGGGGAGCTGTTTTTT
CASGRPTIYTGELFF
>NA|many|TRBV28|TRBJ2-5
TGTGCCAGCAGTTTCCGACAGGTCCGGGAGACCCAGTACTTC
CASSFRQVRETQYF
>TRBD1|few|TRBV7-2|TRBJ2-3
TGTGCCAGCAGCTACTCGATCACAGGGGGCAGCCGAGCAGATACGCAGTATTTT
CASSYSITGGSRADTQYF
>NA|many|TRBV20-1|TRBJ1-1
TGCAGTGCTAGAACCTCCGGGACACCCATAGCCACTGAAGCTTTCTTT
CSARTSGTPIATEAFF
>NA|few|TRBV11-3|TRBJ1-1
TGTGCCAGCAGCTTAGAGCGCAGGTTCACTGAAGCTTTCTTT
CASSLERRFTEAFF
>TRBD2|many|TRBV7-9|TRBJ2-1
TGTGCCAGCAATAGGGGGACTAGCTATATTACGGATGAGCAGTTCTTC
CASNRGTSYITDEQFF
>TRBD2|few|TRBV7-6|TRBJ2-1
TGTGCCAGCAGCCCCCCGAGTCAGCGGGGGGTAGCTGAGCAGTTCTTC
CASSPPSQRGVAEQFF
>TRBD1|many|TRBV30|TRBJ1-6
TGTGCCTGGTCTCGGGACAGTCTTAGCACACCCCTCCACTTT
CAWSRDSLSTPLHF
>TRBD1|few|TRBV4-3|TRBJ1-2
TGCGCCAGCAGCCGCGGACAGGAAAACGGCTATGGCTACACCTTC
CASSRGQENGYGYTF
>NA|many|TRBV6-1|TRBJ1-4
TGTGCCAGCAGTGAGGATATTCGGGGGAAACTGTTTTTT
CASSEDIRGKLFF
>TRBD1|NA|TRBV10-3|TRBJ1-2
TGTGCCATCAGTGAGCCAGGGGGCGGGGTTGGCTACACCTTC
CAISEPGGGVGYTF
>TRBD1|few|TRBV27|TRBJ1-4
TGTGCCAGCAGTTTACTGGGGACAGTACGGAGCGGGTTTGGAGGAAAACTGTTTTTT
CASSLLGTVRSGFGGKLFF
>NA|NA|TRBV28|TRBJ1-1
TGTGCCAGCAATTGGTTGGGTGACACTGAAGCTTTCTTT
CASNWLGDTEAFF
>NA|many|TRBV20-1|TRBJ2-5
TGCAGTGCAAGCAAACAGAATCAAGAGACCCAGTACTTC
CSASKQNQETQYF
>NA|many|TRBV20-1|TRBJ2-7
TGCAGTGTACCAGGGACCTACGAGCAGTACTTC
CSVPGTYEQYF
>NA|many|TRBV12-3/TRBV12-4|TRBJ2-3
TGTGCCAGCAAGTCGGAGGGAGATACGCAGTATTTT
CASKSEGDTQYF
>TRBD1|many|TRBV10-3|TRBJ2-7
TGTGCCATCAGCCCCGGGACAGTGGGCCCCGAGCAGTACTTC
CAISPGTVGPEQYF
>NA|few|TRBV7-9|TRBJ2-2
TGTGCCAGCCCGGGCACCGGGGAGCTGTTTTTT
CASPGTGELFF
>NA|few|TRBV6-1|TRBJ2-5
TGTGCCAGCAGGGCGGACTACCAAGAGACCCAGTACTTC
CASRADYQETQYF
>TRBD2|NA|TRBV6-2/TRBV6-3|TRBJ2-1
TGTGCCAGCAGTTACGGGCGGGGGGGCGTCAATGAGCAGTTCTTC
CASSYGRGGVNEQFF
>NA|few|TRBV23-1|TRBJ2-1
TGCGCCAGCAAGACACCCAATTACTACAATGAGCAGTTCTTC
CASKTPNYYNEQFF